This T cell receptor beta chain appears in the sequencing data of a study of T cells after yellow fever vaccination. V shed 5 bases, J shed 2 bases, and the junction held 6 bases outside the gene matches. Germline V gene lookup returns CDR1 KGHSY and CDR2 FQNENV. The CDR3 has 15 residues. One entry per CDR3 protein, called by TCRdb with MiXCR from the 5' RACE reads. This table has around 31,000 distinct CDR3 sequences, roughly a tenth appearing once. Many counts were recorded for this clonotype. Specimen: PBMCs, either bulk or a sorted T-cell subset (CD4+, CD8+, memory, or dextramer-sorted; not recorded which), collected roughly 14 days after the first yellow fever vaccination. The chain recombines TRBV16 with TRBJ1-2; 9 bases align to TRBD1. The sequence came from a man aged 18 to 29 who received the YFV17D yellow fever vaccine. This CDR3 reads CASSDRQGGNYGYTF. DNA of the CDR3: TGTGCCAGCAGCGACCGACAGGGGGGAAACTATGGCTACACCTTC. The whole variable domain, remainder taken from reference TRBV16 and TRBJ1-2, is GEEVAQTPKHLVRGEGQKAKLYCAPIKGHSYVFWYQQVLKNEFKFLISFQNENVFDETGMPKERFSAKCLPNSPCSLEIQATKLEDSAVYFCASSDRQGGNYGYTFGSGTRLTVV.